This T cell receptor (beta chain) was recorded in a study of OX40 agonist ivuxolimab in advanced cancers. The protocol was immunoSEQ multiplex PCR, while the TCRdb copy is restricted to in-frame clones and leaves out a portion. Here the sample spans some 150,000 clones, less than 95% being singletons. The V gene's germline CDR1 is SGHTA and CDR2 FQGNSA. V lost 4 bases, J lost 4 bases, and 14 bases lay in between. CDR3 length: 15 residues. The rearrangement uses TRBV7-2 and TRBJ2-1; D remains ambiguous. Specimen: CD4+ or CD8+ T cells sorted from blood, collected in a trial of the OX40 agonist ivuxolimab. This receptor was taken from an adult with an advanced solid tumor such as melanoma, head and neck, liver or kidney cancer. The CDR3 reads CASSSPGVTYNEQFF. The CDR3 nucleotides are TGTGCCAGCAGCTCCCCTGGAGTAACGTACAATGAGCAGTTCTTC.